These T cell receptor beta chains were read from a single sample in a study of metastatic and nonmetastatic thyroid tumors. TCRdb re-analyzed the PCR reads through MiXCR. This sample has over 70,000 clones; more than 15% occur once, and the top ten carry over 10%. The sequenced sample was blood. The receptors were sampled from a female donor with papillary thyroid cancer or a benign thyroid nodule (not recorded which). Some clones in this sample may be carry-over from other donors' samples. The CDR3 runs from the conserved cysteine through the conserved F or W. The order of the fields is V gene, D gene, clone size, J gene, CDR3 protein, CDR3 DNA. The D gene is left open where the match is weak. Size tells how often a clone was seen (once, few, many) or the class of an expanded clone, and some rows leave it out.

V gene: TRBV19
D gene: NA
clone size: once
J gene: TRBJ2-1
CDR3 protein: CASSLTYVSPYNYQFF
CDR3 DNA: TGTGCCAGTAGTCTGACTTACGTTAGCCCCTACAATTATCAGTTCTTC

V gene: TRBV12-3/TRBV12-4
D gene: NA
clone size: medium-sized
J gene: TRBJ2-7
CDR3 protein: CASSSSSYEQYF
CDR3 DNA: TGTGCCAGCAGCTCCAGCTCCTACGAGCAGTACTTC

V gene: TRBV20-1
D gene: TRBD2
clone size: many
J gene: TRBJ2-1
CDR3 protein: CSASRAGGPYNEQFF
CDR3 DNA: TGCAGTGCTAGTCGCGCGGGAGGGCCCTACAATGAGCAGTTCTTC

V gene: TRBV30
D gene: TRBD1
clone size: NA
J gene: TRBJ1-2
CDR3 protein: CAWSLRDRSGGYTF
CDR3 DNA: TGTGCCTGGAGTCTCCGGGACAGGTCTGGTGGCTACACCTTC

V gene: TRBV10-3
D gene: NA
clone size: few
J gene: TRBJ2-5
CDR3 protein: CATSDPPGEETQYF
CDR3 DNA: TGTGCCACCAGTGACCCCCCGGGAGAAGAGACCCAGTACTTC

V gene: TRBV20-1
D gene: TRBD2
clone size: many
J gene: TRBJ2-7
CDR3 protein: CSAHSRGGSQAYEQYF
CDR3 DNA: TGCAGTGCTCACTCCCGGGGGGGCTCGCAGGCCTACGAGCAGTACTTC

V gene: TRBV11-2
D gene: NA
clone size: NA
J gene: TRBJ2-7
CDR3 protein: CASSLLGIPYEQYF
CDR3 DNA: TGTGCCAGCAGTCTTTTGGGGATCCCGTACGAGCAGTACTTC

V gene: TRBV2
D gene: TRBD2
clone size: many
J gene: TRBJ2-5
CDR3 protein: CASSVLAGGGETQYF
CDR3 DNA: TGTGCCAGCAGTGTTTTAGCGGGAGGTGGAGAGACCCAGTACTTC

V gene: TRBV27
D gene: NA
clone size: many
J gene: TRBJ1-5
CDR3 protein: CASSFGSGQPQHF
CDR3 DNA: TGTGCCAGCAGTTTCGGGTCAGGTCAGCCCCAGCATTTT

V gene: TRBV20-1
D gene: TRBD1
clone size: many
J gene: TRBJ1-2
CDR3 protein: CSARDIMRDRGGGYTF
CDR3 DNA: TGCAGTGCTAGAGATATTATGAGGGACAGGGGCGGTGGCTACACCTTC

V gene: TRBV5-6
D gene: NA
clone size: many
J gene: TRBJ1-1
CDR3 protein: CASSFGGRLGNTEAFF
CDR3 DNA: TGTGCCAGCAGCTTTGGGGGCAGGTTGGGGAACACTGAAGCTTTCTTT

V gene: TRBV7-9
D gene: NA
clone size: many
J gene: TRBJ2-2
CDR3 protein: CASSLLATNTGELFF
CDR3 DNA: TGTGCCAGCAGCTTACTAGCGACGAACACCGGGGAGCTGTTTTTT

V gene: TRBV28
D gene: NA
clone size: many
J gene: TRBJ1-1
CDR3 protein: CASCGGDGGEAFF
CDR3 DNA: TGTGCCAGCTGCGGGGGTGATGGGGGGGAAGCTTTCTTT

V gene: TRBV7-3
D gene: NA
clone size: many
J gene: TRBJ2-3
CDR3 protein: CASSSAGNPLDTQYF
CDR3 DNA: TGTGCCAGCAGCTCAGCAGGCAACCCCCTAGATACGCAGTATTTT

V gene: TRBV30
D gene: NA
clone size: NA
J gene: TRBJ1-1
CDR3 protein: CAWSTIGHGRGTDEAFF
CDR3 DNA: TGTGCCTGGAGCACTATTGGTCACGGACGGGGAACAGATGAAGCTTTCTTT

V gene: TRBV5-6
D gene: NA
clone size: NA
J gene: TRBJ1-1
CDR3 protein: CASSLPTGRRATEAFF
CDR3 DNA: TGTGCCAGCAGCCTCCCCACGGGGAGACGGGCCACTGAAGCTTTCTTT

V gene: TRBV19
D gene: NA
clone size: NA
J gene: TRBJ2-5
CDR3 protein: CASSKGGSGGETQYF
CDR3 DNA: TGTGCCAGTAGTAAGGGGGGGAGCGGTGGAGAGACCCAGTACTTC

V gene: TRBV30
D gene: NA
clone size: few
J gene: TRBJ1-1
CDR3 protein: CAWSGTPQGEAFF
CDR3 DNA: TGTGCCTGGAGTGGGACTCCCCAGGGGGAAGCTTTCTTT

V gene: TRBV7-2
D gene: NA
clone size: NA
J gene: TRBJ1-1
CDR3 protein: CASSWDKNTEAFF
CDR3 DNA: TGTGCCAGCAGCTGGGACAAGAACACTGAAGCTTTCTTT

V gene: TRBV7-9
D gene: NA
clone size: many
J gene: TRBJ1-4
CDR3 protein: CASSLARQRNEKLFF
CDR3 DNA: TGTGCCAGCAGCTTAGCGAGGCAGCGTAATGAAAAACTGTTTTTT

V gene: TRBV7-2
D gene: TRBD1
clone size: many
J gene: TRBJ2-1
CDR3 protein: CASSFSATSRQGVNNEQFF
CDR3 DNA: TGTGCCAGCAGCTTTTCTGCCACTTCCAGACAGGGGGTTAACAATGAGCAGTTCTTC

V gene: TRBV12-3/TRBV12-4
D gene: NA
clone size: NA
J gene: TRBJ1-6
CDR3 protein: CASSLKVPGNNSPLHF
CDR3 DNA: TGTGCCAGCAGTTTAAAAGTGCCAGGGAATAATTCACCCCTCCACTTT

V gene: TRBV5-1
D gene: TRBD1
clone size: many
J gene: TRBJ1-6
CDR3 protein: CASSFGQGAPNSPLHF
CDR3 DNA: TGCGCCAGCAGCTTCGGACAGGGGGCGCCCAATTCACCCCTCCACTTT

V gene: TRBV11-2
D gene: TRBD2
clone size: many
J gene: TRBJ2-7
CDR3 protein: CASSPGGARALSEQYF
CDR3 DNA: TGTGCCAGCAGCCCCGGGGGGGCCCGGGCCTTAAGCGAGCAGTACTTC

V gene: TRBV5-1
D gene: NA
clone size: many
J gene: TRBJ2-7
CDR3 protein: CASSFSGTYYEQYF
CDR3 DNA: TGCGCCAGCAGCTTTAGCGGAACCTACTACGAGCAGTACTTC

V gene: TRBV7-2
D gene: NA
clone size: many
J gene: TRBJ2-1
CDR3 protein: CASSLGRWGPYNEQFF
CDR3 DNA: TGTGCCAGCAGCTTAGGTCGGTGGGGACCCTACAATGAGCAGTTCTTC

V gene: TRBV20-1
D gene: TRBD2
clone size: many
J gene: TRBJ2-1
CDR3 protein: CSAPPRGLAGGNEQFF
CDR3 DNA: TGCAGTGCTCCACCCAGGGGGCTAGCGGGAGGGAATGAGCAGTTCTTC

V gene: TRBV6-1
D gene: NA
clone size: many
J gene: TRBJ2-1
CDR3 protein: CASSFLRSYNEQFF
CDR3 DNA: TGTGCCAGCAGTTTCCTACGCTCCTACAATGAGCAGTTCTTC

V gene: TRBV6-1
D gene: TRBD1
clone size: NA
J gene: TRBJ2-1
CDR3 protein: CASIRDRVLNEQFF
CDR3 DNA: TGTGCCAGCATAAGGGACAGGGTTCTGAATGAGCAGTTCTTC

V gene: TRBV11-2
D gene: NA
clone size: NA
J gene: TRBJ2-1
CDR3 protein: CASSLGRGANDNEQFF
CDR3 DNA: TGTGCCAGCAGCTTAGGGAGGGGGGCCAACGACAATGAGCAGTTCTTC

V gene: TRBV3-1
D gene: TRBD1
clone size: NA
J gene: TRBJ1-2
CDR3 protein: CASSQDGQGLIYGYTF
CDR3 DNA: TGTGCCAGCAGCCAAGATGGACAGGGTCTGATCTATGGCTACACCTTC

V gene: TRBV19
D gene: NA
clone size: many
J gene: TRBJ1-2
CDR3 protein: CASSISGGEGLMIGYTF
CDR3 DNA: TGTGCCAGTAGTATATCGGGAGGGGAAGGACTTATGATTGGCTACACCTTC

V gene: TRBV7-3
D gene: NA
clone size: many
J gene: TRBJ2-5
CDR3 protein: CASSPARSETQYF
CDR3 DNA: TGTGCCAGCAGCCCGGCTAGGTCGGAGACCCAGTACTTC

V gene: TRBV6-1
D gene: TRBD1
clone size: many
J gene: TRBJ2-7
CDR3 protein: CASSTRDRYYEQYF
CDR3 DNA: TGTGCCAGCAGTACCCGGGACAGATACTACGAGCAGTACTTC

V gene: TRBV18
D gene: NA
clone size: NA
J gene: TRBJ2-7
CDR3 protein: CASSPLPGGEQYF
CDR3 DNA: TGTGCCAGCTCACCACTCCCCGGGGGAGAGCAGTACTTC

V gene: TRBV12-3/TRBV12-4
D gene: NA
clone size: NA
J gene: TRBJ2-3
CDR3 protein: CANSLRADTQYF
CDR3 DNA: TGTGCCAACAGTTTAAGAGCAGATACGCAGTATTTT

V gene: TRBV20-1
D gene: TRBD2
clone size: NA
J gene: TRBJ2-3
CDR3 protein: CSASSSGASTDTQYF
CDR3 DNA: TGCAGTGCTAGTTCCAGCGGGGCTAGCACAGATACGCAGTATTTT

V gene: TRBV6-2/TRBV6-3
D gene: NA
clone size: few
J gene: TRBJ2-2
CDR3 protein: CASSPSKTGNTGELFF
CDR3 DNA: TGTGCCAGCAGTCCAAGCAAGACAGGGAACACCGGGGAGCTGTTTTTT

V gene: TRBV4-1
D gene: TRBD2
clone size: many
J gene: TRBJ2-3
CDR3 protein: CASSQDEPSGNTDTQYF
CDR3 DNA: TGCGCCAGCAGCCAAGATGAACCTAGCGGGAACACAGATACGCAGTATTTT

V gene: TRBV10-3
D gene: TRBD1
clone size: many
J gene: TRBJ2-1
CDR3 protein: CAISESGTGNYNEQFF
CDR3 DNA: TGTGCCATCAGTGAGTCCGGGACAGGGAATTACAATGAGCAGTTCTTC

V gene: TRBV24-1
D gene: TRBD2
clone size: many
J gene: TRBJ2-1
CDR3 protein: CATGEGGLYSYNEQFF
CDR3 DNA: TGTGCCACCGGGGAGGGAGGGCTCTACTCCTACAATGAGCAGTTCTTC

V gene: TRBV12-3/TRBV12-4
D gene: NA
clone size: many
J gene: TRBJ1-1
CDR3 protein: CASIHRVRAFF
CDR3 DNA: TGTGCCAGCATTCACAGGGTGCGAGCTTTCTTT

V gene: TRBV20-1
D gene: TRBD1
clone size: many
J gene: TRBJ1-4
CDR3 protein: CSASRQGAATNEKLFF
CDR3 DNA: TGCAGTGCTAGTAGGCAGGGGGCGGCTACTAATGAAAAACTGTTTTTT

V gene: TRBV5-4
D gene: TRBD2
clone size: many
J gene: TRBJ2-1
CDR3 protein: CASTPGTNHEQFF
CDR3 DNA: TGTGCCAGCACCCCCGGGACTAACCATGAGCAGTTCTTC

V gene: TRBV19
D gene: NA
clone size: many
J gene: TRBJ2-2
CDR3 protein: CASSMQVTGELFF
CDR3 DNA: TGTGCCAGTAGTATGCAGGTGACCGGGGAGCTGTTTTTT

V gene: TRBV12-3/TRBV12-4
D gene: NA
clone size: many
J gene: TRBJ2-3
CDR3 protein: CASRQSTDTQYF
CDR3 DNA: TGTGCCAGCAGACAGTCCACAGATACGCAGTATTTT

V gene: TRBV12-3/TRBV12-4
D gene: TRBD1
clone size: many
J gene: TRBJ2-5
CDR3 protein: CASSFDYRGQETQYF
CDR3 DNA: TGTGCCAGCAGTTTCGACTACAGGGGGCAAGAGACCCAGTACTTC

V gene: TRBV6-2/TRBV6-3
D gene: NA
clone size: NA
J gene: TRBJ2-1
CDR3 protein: CASSWSSYNEQFF
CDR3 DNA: TGTGCCAGCAGTTGGAGCTCCTACAATGAGCAGTTCTTC

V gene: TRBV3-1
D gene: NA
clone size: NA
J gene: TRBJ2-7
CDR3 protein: CASSHWTGNYEQYF
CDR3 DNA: TGTGCCAGCAGCCACTGGACCGGTAACTACGAGCAGTACTTC

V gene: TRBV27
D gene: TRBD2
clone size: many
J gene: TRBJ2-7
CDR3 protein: CASCRSGTSVFEQYF
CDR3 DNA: TGTGCCAGCTGCCGATCCGGGACTAGCGTTTTCGAGCAGTACTTC

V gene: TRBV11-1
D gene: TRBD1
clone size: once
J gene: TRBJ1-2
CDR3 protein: CASSLTGTVQVLGYTF
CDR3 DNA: TGTGCCAGCAGCTTAACCGGGACAGTCCAGGTGCTTGGCTACACCTTC

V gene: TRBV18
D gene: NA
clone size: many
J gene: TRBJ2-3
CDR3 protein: CASSLQAEGDTQYF
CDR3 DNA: TGTGCCAGCTCACTTCAGGCGGAGGGAGATACGCAGTATTTT